This T cell receptor (beta chain) is from a study of regulatory T cells in long-lasting Graves disease. This clonotype was seen many times. The time point here: persistent/refractory GD, antithyroid drugs over 5 years with positive TRAb. Following extraction of RNA from PBMCs, that RNA was used to make the TCR library. Library construction for TCR beta used iRepertoire HTBI primers and Arm-PCR of CDR3 regions. Via MiXCR, TCRdb re-called the multiplex PCR reads, giving one row per CDR3 protein. The sample holds approximately 400,000 distinct CDR3 sequences, around 22% seen once. The sequencing used peripheral blood mononuclear cells (PBMCs), collected when the disease was refractory, from a patient treated with antithyroid drugs. This TCR came from a female donor with Graves disease.

The CDR3 DNA reads TGTGCCAGCAGCCCCGTGGGGGACGAAAAACTGTTTTTT. Translating gives CASSPVGDEKLFF. V gene TRBV7-8 combines with J gene TRBJ1-4; tentatively, D is TRBD1 (5 bases). Germline assignment: CDR1 SGHVS and CDR2 FQNEAQ. The CDR3 is 13 residues long. Trimming cost V 5 bases and J 8 bases, with 12 bases left between them.